This is a list of T cell receptor beta chains from one sample in a study of graft-versus-host responses after intestinal transplantation. These receptors lack a known antigen. Libraries were prepared by immunoSEQ multiplex PCR; TCRdb keeps only in-frame clonotypes and omits some of them. The sample lists roughly 110,000 clones, around 94% occurring once. Specimen: unstimulated CD4+ T cells sorted from spleen or lymph node cells, collected before transplant. Receptors originate from a human donor who was the organ donor for an intestinal transplant. Both conserved end residues are part of each CDR3. The order of the fields is CDR3 length, J gene, D gene, clone size, V gene, CDR3 DNA, CDR3 protein. The D gene is left open where the match is weak. Only some rows state a clone size, as once, few, many or a class for expanded clones.

>13|TRBJ2-2|NA|NA|TRBV19
TGTGCCAGTAGTGAGAGGATTAGCGGGGAGCTGTTTTTT
CASSERISGELFF
>14|TRBJ2-7|NA|NA|TRBV5-1
TGCGCCAGCAGCCGCGGGCGGGATTCCTACGAGCAGTACTTC
CASSRGRDSYEQYF
>16|TRBJ2-1|NA|NA|TRBV27
TGTGCCAGCAGTCCAGGGGACTTGAGCTCCTACAATGAGCAGTTCTTC
CASSPGDLSSYNEQFF
>14|TRBJ2-2|NA|NA|TRBV9
TGTGCCAGCAGCGTAGGGGCGAACACCGGGGAGCTGTTTTTT
CASSVGANTGELFF
>14|TRBJ2-5|TRBD2|NA|TRBV27
TGTGCCAGCAGTTTATCGTCCGGGACTAGCAAAGAGTACTTC
CASSLSSGTSKEYF
>16|TRBJ1-5|NA|NA|TRBV2
TGTGCCAGCAGCATCACATTTCGGGGGGGAGATCAGCCCCAGCATTTT
CASSITFRGGDQPQHF
>19|TRBJ1-5|NA|NA|TRBV12-2
TGTGCAAGTCGCTTAGCAGAACTACGGGACATCCATCCCCATCAGCCCCAGCATTTT
CASRLAELRDIHPHQPQHF
>14|TRBJ2-7|TRBD1|NA|TRBV18
TGTGCCAGCTCACCAGGGACAGGGCCCTACGAGCAGTACTTC
CASSPGTGPYEQYF
>10|TRBJ2-7|NA|NA|TRBV6-6
TGTGCCAGCAGGGGATACGAGCAGTACTTC
CASRGYEQYF
>17|TRBJ2-1|TRBD2|NA|TRBV19
TGTGCCAGTAGTATCCGGACTAGCGGGAGTAGGTACAATGAGCAGTTCTTC
CASSIRTSGSRYNEQFF
>15|TRBJ2-5|NA|NA|TRBV10-3
TGTGCCATCAGTGAGTCAGACACTGGGGGAGAGACCCAGTACTTC
CAISESDTGGETQYF
>16|TRBJ2-3|TRBD2|NA|TRBV14
TGTGCCAGCAGCCAATTCAGCGGGAGGAGCACAGATACGCAGTATTTT
CASSQFSGRSTDTQYF
>16|TRBJ1-1|TRBD1|once|TRBV2
TGTGCCAGCACCCCGGACAGGGCAGTGGTGTGGACTGAAGCTTTCTTT
CASTPDRAVVWTEAFF
>17|TRBJ2-3|NA|NA|TRBV4-1
TGCGCCAGCAGCCAAGCCCCCCGGGGAGCGGGCACAGATACGCAGTATTTT
CASSQAPRGAGTDTQYF
>13|TRBJ1-1|NA|NA|TRBV6-1
TGTGCCAGCAGTGAGAACAGATACACTGAAGCTTTCTTT
CASSENRYTEAFF
>18|TRBJ2-1|NA|NA|TRBV4-1
TGCGCCAGCAGCCAAGGGGGGTCCCATAAAGCCCGGCCCAATGAGCAGTTCTTC
CASSQGGSHKARPNEQFF
>13|TRBJ1-2|NA|NA|TRBV7-8
TGTGCCAGCAGCTTATTAAGCAGATTGGGCTACACCTTC
CASSLLSRLGYTF
>15|TRBJ2-1|TRBD2|NA|TRBV19
TGTGCCAGTATCCAGCGGGAGGGAAGTTACAATGAGCAGTTCTTC
CASIQREGSYNEQFF
>13|TRBJ1-5|TRBD1|NA|TRBV6-5
TGTGCCAGCAGTCAGGACAGGAATCAGCCCCAGCATTTT
CASSQDRNQPQHF
>16|TRBJ2-7|TRBD2|NA|TRBV7-2
TGTGCCAGCAGCTACGGACTAGCGGGGGGCTCCTACGAGCAGTACTTC
CASSYGLAGGSYEQYF
>14|TRBJ1-5|NA|NA|TRBV10-2
TGCGCCAGCAGTGATAAGGTCCGCAATCAGCCCCAGCATTTT
CASSDKVRNQPQHF
>13|TRBJ1-5|NA|NA|TRBV28
TGTGCCAGCAGTTCAGGGGGCAATCAGCCCCAGCATTTT
CASSSGGNQPQHF
>13|TRBJ2-2|NA|NA|TRBV29-1
TGCAGCGTTGAACAGGCTAGCTCCGGGGAGCTGTTTTTT
CSVEQASSGELFF
>12|TRBJ2-7|NA|NA|TRBV2
TGTGCCAGCAGCCTAACCCCATACGAGCAGTACTTC
CASSLTPYEQYF
>14|TRBJ1-3|NA|NA|TRBV5-4
TGTGCCTTGCAATGGGATATCTCTGGAAACACCATATATTTT
CALQWDISGNTIYF
>16|TRBJ2-3|TRBD2|NA|TRBV29-1
TGCAGCGTTGAGGGAACTAGCGGGGCCAACACAGATACGCAGTATTTT
CSVEGTSGANTDTQYF
>13|TRBJ2-1|NA|few|TRBV6-6
TGTGCCAGCATCGGGGGTGCGGGGAATGAGCAGTTCTTC
CASIGGAGNEQFF
>14|TRBJ2-7|TRBD1|NA|TRBV2
TGTGCCAGCAGTGATGGGGACAGAAATTACGAGCAGTACTTC
CASSDGDRNYEQYF
>14|TRBJ1-5|NA|NA|TRBV15
TGTGCCACCAGCAGAGATCCGGAAGAGCAGCCCCAGCATTTT
CATSRDPEEQPQHF
>16|TRBJ1-4|TRBD1|NA|TRBV4-3
TGCGCCAGCAGCCGGTGGGCCGGGACAGTGGATGAAAAACTGTTTTTT
CASSRWAGTVDEKLFF
>12|TRBJ1-2|NA|NA|TRBV28
TGTGCCAGCAGTTTAAGCGGGGGTGGCTACACCTTC
CASSLSGGGYTF
>18|TRBJ1-1|NA|NA|TRBV14
TGTGCCAGCAGCCGCAAATCCGGGACAATTCAAGAGGGCACTGAAGCTTTCTTT
CASSRKSGTIQEGTEAFF
>15|TRBJ2-7|TRBD2|once|TRBV11-2
TGTGCCAGCAGCCCAGGAGCGGGAGGGCCCTACGAGCAGTACTTC
CASSPGAGGPYEQYF
>15|TRBJ1-1|NA|NA|TRBV30
TGTGCCTGGAGTCCTCTCAGGGTAGGGAACACTGAAGCTTTCTTT
CAWSPLRVGNTEAFF
>14|TRBJ2-3|NA|NA|TRBV9
TGTGCCAGCAGCGTAGTCCCTCTGGCAGATACGCAGTATTTT
CASSVVPLADTQYF